This record concerns one T cell receptor (beta chain) sequence. The antigen remains undetermined. Repertoires were generated with immunoSEQ multiplex PCR, while TCRdb's copy carries only in-frame clones and drops some. The sample shows roughly 180,000 clones, roughly 90% of them seen only once. Trimming removed 0 bases from V and 6 bases from J, with 0 bases in between. This CDR3 is 11 amino acids long. Germline V gives CDR1 SGHVS, CDR2 FNYEAQ. The entry originates in a study of T cell responses to AZD1222 COVID-19 vaccine. The study, taken as a whole, reports: Nearly half of the spike-specific TCRs reportedly recognize variant regions that carry no mutations. Researchers took repertoire samples only after the peak T cell response had come. Seropositive at baseline were only six or seven AZD1222 recipients. There were mostly white British donors and more females than males, and clonal diversity was possibly underestimated.

Material: peripheral blood, obtained 28 days after the second AZD1222 dose. The clonotype was recovered from an adult who received the AZD1222 COVID-19 vaccine. The rearrangement joins TRBV7-6 to TRBJ2-1; D is uncertain. Here the CDR3 reads CASSLANEQFF. CDR3 DNA: TGTGCCAGCAGCTTAGCCAATGAGCAGTTCTTC.